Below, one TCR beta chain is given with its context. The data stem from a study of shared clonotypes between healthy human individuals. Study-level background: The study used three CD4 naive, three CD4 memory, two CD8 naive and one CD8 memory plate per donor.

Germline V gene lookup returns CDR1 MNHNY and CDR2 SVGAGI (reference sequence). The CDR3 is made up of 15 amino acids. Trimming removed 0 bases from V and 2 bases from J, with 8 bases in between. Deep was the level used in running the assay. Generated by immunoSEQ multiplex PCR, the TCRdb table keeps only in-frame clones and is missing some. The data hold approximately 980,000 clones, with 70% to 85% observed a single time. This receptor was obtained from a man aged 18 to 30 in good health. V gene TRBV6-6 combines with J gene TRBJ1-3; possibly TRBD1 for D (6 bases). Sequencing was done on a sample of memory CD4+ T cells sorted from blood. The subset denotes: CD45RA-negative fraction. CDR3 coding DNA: TGTGCCAGCAGTTACTCAACAGGGACTGGAAACACCATATATTTT. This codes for CASSYSTGTGNTIYF.